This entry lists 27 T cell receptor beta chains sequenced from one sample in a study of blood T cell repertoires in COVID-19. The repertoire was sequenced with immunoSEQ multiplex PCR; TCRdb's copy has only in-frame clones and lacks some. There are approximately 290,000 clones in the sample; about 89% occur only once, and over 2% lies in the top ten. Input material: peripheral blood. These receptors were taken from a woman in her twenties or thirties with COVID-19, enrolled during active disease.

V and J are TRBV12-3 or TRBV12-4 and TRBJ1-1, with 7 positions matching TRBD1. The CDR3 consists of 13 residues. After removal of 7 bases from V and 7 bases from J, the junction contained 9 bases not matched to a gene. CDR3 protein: CASTVDRALEAFF. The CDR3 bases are TGTGCCAGCACCGTTGACAGGGCCCTTGAAGCTTTCTTT.

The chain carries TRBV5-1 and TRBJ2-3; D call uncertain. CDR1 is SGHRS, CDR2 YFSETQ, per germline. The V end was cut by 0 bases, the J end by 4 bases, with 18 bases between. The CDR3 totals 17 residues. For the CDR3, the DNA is TGCGCCAGCAGCTTGGGGGCCTTCAGTGCCAAGGCAGATACGCAGTATTTT. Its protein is CASSLGAFSAKADTQYF.

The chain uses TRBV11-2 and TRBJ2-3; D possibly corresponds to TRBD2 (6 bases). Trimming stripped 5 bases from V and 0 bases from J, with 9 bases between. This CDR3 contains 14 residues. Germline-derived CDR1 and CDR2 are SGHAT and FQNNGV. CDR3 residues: CASSLGTSTDTQYF. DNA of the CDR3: TGTGCCAGCAGCCTAGGGACTAGCACAGATACGCAGTATTTT.

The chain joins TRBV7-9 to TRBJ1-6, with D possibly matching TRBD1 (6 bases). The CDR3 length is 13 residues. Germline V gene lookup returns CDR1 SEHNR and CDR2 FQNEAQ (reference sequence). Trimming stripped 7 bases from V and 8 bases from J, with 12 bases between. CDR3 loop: CASTRGSDSPLHF. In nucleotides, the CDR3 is TGTGCCAGCACGAGGGGGTCTGATTCACCCCTCCACTTT.

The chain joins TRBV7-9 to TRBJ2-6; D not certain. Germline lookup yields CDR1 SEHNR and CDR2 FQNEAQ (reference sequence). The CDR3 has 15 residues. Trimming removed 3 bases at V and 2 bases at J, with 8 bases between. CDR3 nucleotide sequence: TGTGCCAGCAGCTTTACGGTCACTGGGGCCAACGTCCTGACTTTC. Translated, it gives CASSFTVTGANVLTF.

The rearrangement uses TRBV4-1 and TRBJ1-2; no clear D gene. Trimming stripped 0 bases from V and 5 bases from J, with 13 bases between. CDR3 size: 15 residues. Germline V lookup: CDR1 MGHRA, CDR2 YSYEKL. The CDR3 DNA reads TGCGCCAGCAGCCAAGATTTGTCGGGAGGATATGGCTACACCTTC. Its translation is CASSQDLSGGYGYTF.

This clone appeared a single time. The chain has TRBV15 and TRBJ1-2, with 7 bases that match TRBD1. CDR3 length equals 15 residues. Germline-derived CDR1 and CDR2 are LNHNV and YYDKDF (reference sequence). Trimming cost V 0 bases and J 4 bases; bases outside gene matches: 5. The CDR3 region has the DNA TGTGCCACCAGCAGAGATGAGGGACAGTTCTATGGCTACACCTTC. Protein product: CATSRDEGQFYGYTF.

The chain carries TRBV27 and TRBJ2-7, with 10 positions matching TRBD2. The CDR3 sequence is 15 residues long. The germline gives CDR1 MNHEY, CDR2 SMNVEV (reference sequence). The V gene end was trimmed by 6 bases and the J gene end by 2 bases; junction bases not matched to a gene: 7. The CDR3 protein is CASRRGTSDTYEQYF. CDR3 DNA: TGTGCCAGCAGACGCGGGACTAGCGATACCTACGAGCAGTACTTC.

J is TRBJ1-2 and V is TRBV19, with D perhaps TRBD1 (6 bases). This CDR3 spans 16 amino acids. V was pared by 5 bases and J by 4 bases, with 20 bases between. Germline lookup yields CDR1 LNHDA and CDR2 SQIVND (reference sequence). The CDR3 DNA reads TGTGCCAGTAGTCCCCGTTTTGCTACAGGGTTCTATGGCTACACCTTC. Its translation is CASSPRFATGFYGYTF.

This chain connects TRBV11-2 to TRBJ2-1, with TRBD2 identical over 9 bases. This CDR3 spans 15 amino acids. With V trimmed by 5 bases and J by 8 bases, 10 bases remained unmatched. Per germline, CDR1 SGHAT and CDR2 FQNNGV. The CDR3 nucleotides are TGTGCCAGCAGCACCAGCGGCGGCGGGAGGGATGAGCAGTTCTTC. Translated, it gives CASSTSGGGRDEQFF.

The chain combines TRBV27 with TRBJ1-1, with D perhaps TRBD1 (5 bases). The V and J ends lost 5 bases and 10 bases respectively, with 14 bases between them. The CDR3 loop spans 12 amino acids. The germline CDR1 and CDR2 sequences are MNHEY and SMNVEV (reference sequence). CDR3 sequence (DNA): TGTGCCAGCAGTCCCCCCGGGGGTAGAGCTTTCTTT. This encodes CASSPPGGRAFF.

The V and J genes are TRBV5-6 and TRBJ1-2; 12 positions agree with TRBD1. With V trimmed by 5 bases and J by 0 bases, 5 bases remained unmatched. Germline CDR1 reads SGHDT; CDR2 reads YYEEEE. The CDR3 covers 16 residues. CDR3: CASSRDRGRSNYGYTF. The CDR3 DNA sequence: TGTGCCAGCAGTCGGGACAGGGGGCGGTCTAACTATGGCTACACCTTC.

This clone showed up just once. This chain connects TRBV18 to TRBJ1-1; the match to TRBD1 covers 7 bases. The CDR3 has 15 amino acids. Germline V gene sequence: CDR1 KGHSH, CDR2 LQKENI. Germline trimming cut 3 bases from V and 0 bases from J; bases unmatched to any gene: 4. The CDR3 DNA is TGTGCCAGCTCACCGGTACAGGGGCTGAACACTGAAGCTTTCTTT. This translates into CASSPVQGLNTEAFF.

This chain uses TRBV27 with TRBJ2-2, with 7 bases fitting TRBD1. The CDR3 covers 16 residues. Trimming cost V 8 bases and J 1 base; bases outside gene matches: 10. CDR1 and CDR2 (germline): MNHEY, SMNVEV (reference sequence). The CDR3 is CASHDRVVLNTGELFF. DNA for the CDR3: TGTGCCAGCCATGACAGGGTAGTTCTGAACACCGGGGAGCTGTTTTTT.

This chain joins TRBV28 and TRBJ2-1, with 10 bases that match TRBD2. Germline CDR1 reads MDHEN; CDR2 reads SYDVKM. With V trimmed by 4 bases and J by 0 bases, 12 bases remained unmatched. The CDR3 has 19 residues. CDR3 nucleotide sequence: TGTGCCAGCAGTTCTGCGACTAGCGGGCCGTCGAGCTCCTACAATGAGCAGTTCTTC. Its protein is CASSSATSGPSSSYNEQFF.

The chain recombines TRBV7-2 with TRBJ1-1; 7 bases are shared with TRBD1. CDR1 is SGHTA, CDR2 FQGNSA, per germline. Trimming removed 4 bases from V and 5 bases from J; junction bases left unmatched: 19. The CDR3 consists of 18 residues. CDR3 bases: TGTGCCAGCAGCTCCCGAACCTCGACAGGGATCGGTGGGACTGAAGCTTTCTTT. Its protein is CASSSRTSTGIGGTEAFF.

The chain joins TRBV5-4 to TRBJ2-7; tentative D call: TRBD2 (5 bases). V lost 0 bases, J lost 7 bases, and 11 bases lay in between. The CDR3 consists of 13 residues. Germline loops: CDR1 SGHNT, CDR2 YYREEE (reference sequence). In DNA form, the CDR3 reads TGTGCCAGCAGCTTGGAGCGGCCTTCGGAGCAGTACTTC. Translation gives CASSLERPSEQYF.

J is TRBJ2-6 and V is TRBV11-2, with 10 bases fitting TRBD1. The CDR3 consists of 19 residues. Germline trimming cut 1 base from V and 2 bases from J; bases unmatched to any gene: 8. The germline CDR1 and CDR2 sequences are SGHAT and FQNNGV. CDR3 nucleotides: TGTGCCAGCAGCTTAGTCCCCCAGACAGGGGGCGCTGGGGCCAACGTCCTGACTTTC. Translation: CASSLVPQTGGAGANVLTF.

CDR3 amino acids: CASSNSGKETQYF. Written as DNA, the CDR3 is TGTGCCAGCAGCAACTCAGGGAAAGAGACCCAGTACTTC. The chain recombines TRBV21-1 with TRBJ2-5; the table assigns TRBD1, which was not confirmed against the DNA. TRBV21-1 is annotated as a pseudogene. The CDR3 spans 13 residues.

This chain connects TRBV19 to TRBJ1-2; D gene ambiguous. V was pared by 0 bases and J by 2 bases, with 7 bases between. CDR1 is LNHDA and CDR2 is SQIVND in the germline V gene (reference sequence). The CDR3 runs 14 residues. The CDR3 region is CASSIEEGNYGYTF. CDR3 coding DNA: TGTGCCAGTAGTATAGAGGAGGGAAACTATGGCTACACCTTC.

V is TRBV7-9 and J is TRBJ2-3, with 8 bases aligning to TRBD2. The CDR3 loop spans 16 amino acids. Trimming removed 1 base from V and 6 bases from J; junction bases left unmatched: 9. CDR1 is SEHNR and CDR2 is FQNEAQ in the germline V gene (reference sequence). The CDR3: CASSLDSGGNADTQYF. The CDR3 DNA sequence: TGTGCCAGCAGCTTAGATTCGGGAGGGAATGCGGATACGCAGTATTTT. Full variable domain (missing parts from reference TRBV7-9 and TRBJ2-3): DTGVSQNPRHKITKRGQNVTFRCDPISEHNRLYWYRQTLGQGPEFLTYFQNEAQLEKSRLLSDRFSAERPKGSFSTLEIQRTEQGDSAMYLCASSLDSGGNADTQYFGPGTRLTVL.

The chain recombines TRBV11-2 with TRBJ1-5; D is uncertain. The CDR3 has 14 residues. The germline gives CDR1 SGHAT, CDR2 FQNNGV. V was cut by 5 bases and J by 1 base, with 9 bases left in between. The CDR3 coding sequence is TGTGCCAGCAGCAGAGGCGTGAGCAATCAGCCCCAGCATTTT. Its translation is CASSRGVSNQPQHF. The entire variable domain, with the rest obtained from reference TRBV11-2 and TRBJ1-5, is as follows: EAGVAQSPRYKIIEKRQSVAFWCNPISGHATLYWYQQILGQGPKLLIQFQNNGVVDDSQLPKDRFSAERLKGVDSTLKIQPAKLEDSAVYLCASSRGVSNQPQHFGDGTRLSIL.

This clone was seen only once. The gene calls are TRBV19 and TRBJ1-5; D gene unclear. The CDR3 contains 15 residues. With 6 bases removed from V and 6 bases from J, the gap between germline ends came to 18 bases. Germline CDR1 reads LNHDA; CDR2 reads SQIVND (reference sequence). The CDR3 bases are TGTGCCAGTAGGATGAGGTCAGGAGGCGGTCAGCCCCAGCATTTT. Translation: CASRMRSGGGQPQHF.

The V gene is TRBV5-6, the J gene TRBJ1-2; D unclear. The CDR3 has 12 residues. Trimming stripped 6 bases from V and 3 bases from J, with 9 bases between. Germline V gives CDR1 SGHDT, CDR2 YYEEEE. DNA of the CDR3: TGTGCCAGCACCTTCGGAGACTATGGCTACACCTTC. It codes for CASTFGDYGYTF.

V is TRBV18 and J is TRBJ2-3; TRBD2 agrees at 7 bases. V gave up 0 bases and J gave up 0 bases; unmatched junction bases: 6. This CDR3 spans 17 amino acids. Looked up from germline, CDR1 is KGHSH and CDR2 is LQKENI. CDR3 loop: CASSPPLTGGSTDTQYF. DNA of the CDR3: TGTGCCAGCTCACCACCCTTGACGGGAGGTAGCACAGATACGCAGTATTTT. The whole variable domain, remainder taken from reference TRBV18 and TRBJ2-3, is NAGVMQNPRHLVRRRGQEARLRCSPMKGHSHVYWYRQLPEEGLKFMVYLQKENIIDESGMPKERFSAEFPKEGPSILRIQQVVRGDSAAYFCASSPPLTGGSTDTQYFGPGTRLTVL.

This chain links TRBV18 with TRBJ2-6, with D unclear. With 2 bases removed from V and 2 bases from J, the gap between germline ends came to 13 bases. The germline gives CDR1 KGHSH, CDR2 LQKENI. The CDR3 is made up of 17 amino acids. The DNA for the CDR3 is TGTGCCAGCTCACCAGAGTCCACCCAGGCTGGGGCCAACGTCCTGACTTTC. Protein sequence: CASSPESTQAGANVLTF.

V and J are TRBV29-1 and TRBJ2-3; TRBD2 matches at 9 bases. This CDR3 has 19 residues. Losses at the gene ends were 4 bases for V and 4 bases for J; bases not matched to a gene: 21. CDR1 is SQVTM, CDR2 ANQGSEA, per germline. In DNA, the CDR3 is TGCAGCGTTGTAACGGGACAGACCTCCAGCGGGAGGTTCCCAGATACGCAGTATTTT. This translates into CSVVTGQTSSGRFPDTQYF.